This T cell receptor (beta chain) came from a study of STAT5B mutations in CD4+ large granular lymphocyte leukemia (dated by TCRdb to between 2020 and 2023). In terms of the full investigation: Among the healthy controls, the CDR3 'QG' motif was associated with a particular HLA allele. Flow cytometry performed on FACSCanto II or FACSVerse showed that the purified fractions had more than 95% purity among lymphocytes. TCRbeta repertoires of CD4+ T-cell large granular lymphocyte leukemia patients were compared with those of healthy blood donors.

General study outcomes and caveats: Compared with healthy CD4+ repertoires, CD4-sorted patient repertoires appeared more clonal, and this difference remained even after the putative leukemic clones were removed. Each patient's main leukemic clonotypes were private, but 25% of these clonotypes showed up at low frequency in the non-leukemic repertoires of other patients. Data were not HLA-matched; higher clonality in CD4+ versus CD8+ T-LGLL could reflect the relatively small sample size. TRBV06-family usage was enriched among the top patient clones (8/27) compared with healthy controls (2/35).

Healthy controls were 35 or so blood donors whose buffy coats came from the Finnish Red Cross blood service. All TCR-sequenced material derived from peripheral blood: patient blood samples and healthy donor buffy coats. Ficoll-Hypaque gradient centrifugation was used to isolate peripheral blood mononuclear cells. For the healthy controls, CD4+ cells were obtained from buffy coats by magnetic purification. The Gentra Puregene Cell and Tissue kit was used for genomic DNA extraction, and quantification was performed on a Qubit 2.0 fluorometer. V is shortened by 8 bases, J by 0 bases, and the region joining them spans 7 bases. The cysteine opens and the phenylalanine closes a CDR3 of 12 amino acids. Kept here is only the CDR3 DNA, which spans 36 bases and is read in frame from base 1. The germline V gene sets CDR1 to MDHEN and CDR2 to SYDVKM. The immunoSEQ assay at survey resolution was used to sequence TCRbeta rearrangements from genomic DNA. As for the authors' bioinformatics: In the TCR sequencing data, the smallest productive clonotype frequency that could be detected was 2.59 x 10-5. Only productive TCRbeta rearrangements, meaning sequences that were complete and in-frame, were kept for the analyses. Simpson clonality, calculated in the immunoSEQ Analyzer version 3.0, was used as the measure of sample clonality. Clones were binned by frequency as very rare, small, medium, large (1-20%) or hyperexpanded (>20%). Generation probabilities were estimated with OLGA 1.2.3, V-gene circos plots were generated with VDJtools, specificities were searched for in VDJdb, and CDR3 motifs were identified with GLIPH. What TCRdb holds here is the immuneACCESS table cut down to in-frame rearrangements. Part of the clones is not present; checked against another copy, under half of the missing clones reflect an unresolved V gene, and the others are unexplained. Clonal size and the V and J genes are those of that table, whereas D and trimming came from the DNA. Here the sample has tens of thousands of clones; around 70% occur a single time. The ten largest clones capture more than 0.35% of the sample.

For this clone: What antigen it recognizes has not been identified. Base qualities were left out, and no much larger clone turns up one base away.

Input material: CD4+ T cells from blood buffy coats. This TCR came from a human donor in good health. The V and J genes are TRBV28 and TRBJ1-1, with no D gene named confidently. The CDR3 has the sequence CASGSVNTEAFF. The nucleotide sequence reads as follows: TGTGCCAGCGGTTCCGTGAACACTGAAGCTTTCTTT. With the portions outside the CDR3 filled from the reference TRBV28 and TRBJ1-1 genes, the complete variable region becomes DVKVTQSSRYLVKRTGEKVFLECVQDMDHENMFWYRQDPGLGLRLIYFSYDVKMKEKGDIPEGYSVSREKKERFSLILESASTNQTSMYLCASGSVNTEAFFGQGTRLTVV.